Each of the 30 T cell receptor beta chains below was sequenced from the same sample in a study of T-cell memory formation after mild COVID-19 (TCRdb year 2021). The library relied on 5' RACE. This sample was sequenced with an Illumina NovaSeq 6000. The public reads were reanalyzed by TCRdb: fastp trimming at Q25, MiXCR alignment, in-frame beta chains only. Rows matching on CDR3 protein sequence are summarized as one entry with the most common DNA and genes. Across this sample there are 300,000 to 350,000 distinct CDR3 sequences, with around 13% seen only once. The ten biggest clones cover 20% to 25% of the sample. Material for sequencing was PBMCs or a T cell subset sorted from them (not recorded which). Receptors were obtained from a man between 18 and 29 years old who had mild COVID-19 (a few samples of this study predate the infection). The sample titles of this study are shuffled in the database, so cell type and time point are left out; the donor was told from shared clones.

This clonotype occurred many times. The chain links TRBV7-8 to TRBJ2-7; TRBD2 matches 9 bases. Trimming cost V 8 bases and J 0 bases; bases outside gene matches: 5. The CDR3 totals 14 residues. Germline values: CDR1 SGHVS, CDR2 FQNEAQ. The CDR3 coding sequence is TGTGCCAGCCTACAGCGGGGGGACTCCTACGAGCAGTACTTC. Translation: CASLQRGDSYEQYF.

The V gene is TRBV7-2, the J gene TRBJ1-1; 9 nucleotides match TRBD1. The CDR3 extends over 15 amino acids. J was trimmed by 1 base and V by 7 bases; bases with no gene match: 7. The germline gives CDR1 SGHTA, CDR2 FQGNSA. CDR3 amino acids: CASTVYRGRNTEAFF. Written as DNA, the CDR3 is TGTGCCAGCACCGTCTACAGGGGGCGGAACACTGAAGCTTTCTTT.

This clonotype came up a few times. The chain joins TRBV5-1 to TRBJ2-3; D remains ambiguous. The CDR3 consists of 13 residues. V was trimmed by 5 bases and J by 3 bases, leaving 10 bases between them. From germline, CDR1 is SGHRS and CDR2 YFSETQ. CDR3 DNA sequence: TGCGCCAGCAGTGAGTTGGAGACAGATACGCAGTATTTT. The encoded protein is CASSELETDTQYF.

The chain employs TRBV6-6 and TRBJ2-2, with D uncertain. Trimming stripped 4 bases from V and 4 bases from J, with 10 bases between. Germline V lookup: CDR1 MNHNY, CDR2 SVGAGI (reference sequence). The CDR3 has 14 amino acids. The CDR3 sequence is CASSSSGFTGELFF. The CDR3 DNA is TGTGCCAGCAGTTCATCAGGTTTCACCGGGGAGCTGTTTTTT.

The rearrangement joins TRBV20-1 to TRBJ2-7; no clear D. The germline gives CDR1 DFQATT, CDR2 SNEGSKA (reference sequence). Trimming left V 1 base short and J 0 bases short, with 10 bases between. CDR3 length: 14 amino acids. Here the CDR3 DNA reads TGCAGTGCTAGAGGTAGTTCCCACTCCTACGAGCAGTACTTC. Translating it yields CSARGSSHSYEQYF.

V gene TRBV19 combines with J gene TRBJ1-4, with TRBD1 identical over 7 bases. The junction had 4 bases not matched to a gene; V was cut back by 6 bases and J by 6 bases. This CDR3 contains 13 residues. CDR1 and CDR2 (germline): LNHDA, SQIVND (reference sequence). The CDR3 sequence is CASRGTADEKLFF. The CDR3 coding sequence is TGTGCCAGTAGGGGGACAGCAGATGAAAAACTGTTTTTT. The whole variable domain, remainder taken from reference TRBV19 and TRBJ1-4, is DGGITQSPKYLFRKEGQNVTLSCEQNLNHDAMYWYRQDPGQGLRLIYYSQIVNDFQKGDIAEGYSVSREKKESFPLTVTSAQKNPTAFYLCASRGTADEKLFFGSGTQLSVL.

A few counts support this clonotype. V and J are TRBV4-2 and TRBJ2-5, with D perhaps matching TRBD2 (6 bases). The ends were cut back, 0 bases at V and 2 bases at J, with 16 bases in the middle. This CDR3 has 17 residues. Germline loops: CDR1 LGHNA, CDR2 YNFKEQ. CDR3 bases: TGTGCCAGCAGCCAAGATAGGGCGCTTAGCGGACAAGAGACCCAGTACTTC. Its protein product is CASSQDRALSGQETQYF.

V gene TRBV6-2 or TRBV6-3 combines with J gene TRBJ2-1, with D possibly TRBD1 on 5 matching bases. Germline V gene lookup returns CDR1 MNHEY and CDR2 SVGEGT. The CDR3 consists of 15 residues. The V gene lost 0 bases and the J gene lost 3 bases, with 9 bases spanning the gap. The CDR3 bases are TGTGCCAGCAGTTACTCATCAGGGCTCTACAATGAGCAGTTCTTC. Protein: CASSYSSGLYNEQFF.

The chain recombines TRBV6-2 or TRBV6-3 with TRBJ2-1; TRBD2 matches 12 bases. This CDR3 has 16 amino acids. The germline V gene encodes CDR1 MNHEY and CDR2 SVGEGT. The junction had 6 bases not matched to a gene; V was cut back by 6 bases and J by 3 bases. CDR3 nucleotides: TGTGCCAGCAGCCAGCTACTAGCGGGGGGCTACAATGAGCAGTTCTTC. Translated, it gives CASSQLLAGGYNEQFF.

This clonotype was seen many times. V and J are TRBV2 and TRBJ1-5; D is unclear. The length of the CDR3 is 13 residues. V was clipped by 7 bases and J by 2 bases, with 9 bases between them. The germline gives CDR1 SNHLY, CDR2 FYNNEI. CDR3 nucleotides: TGTGCCAGCAATGATTTTGGCAATCAGCCCCAGCATTTT. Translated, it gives CASNDFGNQPQHF.

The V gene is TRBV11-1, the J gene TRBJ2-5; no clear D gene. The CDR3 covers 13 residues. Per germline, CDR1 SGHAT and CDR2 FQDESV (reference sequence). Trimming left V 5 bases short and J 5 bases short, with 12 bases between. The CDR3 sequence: CASSPTDGETQYF. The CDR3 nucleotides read TGTGCCAGCAGCCCCACGGACGGGGAGACCCAGTACTTC.

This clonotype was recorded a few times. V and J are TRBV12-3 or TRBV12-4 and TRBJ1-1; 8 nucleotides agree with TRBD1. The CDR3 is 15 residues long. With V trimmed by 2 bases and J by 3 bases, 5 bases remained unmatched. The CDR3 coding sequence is TGTGCCAGCAGTTTATGGGCAGGGGGCTACACTGAAGCTTTCTTT. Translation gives CASSLWAGGYTEAFF.

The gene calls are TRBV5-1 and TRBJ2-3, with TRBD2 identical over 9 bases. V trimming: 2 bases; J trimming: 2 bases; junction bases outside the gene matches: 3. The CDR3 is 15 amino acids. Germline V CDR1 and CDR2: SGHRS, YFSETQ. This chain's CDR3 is CASSFPSGVTDTQYF. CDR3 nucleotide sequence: TGCGCCAGCAGCTTTCCTAGCGGGGTCACAGATACGCAGTATTTT. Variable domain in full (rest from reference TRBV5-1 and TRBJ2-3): KAGVTQTPRYLIKTRGQQVTLSCSPISGHRSVSWYQQTPGQGLQFLFEYFSETQRNKGNFPGRFSGRQFSNSRSEMNVSTLELGDSALYLCASSFPSGVTDTQYFGPGTRLTVL.

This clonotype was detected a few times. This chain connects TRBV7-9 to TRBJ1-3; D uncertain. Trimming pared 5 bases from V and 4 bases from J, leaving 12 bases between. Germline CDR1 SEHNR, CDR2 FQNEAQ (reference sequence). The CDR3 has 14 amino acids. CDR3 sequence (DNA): TGTGCCAGCAGCCCCCTGGGTGAAGGAAACACCATATATTTT. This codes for CASSPLGEGNTIYF. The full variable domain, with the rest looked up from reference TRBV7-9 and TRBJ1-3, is DTGVSQNPRHKITKRGQNVTFRCDPISEHNRLYWYRQTLGQGPEFLTYFQNEAQLEKSRLLSDRFSAERPKGSFSTLEIQRTEQGDSAMYLCASSPLGEGNTIYFGEGSWLTVV.

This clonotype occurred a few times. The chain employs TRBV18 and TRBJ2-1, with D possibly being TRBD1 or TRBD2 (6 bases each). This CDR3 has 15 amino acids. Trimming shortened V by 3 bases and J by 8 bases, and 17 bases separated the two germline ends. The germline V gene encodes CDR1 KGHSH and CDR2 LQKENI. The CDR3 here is CASSPGGGRVDEQFF. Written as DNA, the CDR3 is TGTGCCAGCTCACCTGGAGGGGGGCGTGTGGATGAGCAGTTCTTC. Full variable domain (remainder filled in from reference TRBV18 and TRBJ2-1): NAGVMQNPRHLVRRRGQEARLRCSPMKGHSHVYWYRQLPEEGLKFMVYLQKENIIDESGMPKERFSAEFPKEGPSILRIQQVVRGDSAAYFCASSPGGGRVDEQFFGPGTRLTVL.

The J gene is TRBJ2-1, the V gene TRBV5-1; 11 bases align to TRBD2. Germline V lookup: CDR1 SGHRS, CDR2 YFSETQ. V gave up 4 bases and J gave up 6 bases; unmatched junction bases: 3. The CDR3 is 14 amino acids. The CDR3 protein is CASSPGTSGNEQFF. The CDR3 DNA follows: TGCGCCAGCAGCCCAGGGACTAGCGGCAATGAGCAGTTCTTC.

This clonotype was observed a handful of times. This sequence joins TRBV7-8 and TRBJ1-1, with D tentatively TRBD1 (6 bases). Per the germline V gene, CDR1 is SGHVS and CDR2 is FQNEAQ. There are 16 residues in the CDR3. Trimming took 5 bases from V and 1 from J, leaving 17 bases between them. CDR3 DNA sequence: TGTGCCAGCAGCCACAGAGGGGGGCTGGGGAACACTGAAGCTTTCTTT. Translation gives CASSHRGGLGNTEAFF.

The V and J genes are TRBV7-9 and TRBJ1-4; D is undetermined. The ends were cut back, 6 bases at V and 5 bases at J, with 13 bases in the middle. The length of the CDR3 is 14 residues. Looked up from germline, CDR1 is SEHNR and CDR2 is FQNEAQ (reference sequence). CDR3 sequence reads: CASRLDFGNEKLFF. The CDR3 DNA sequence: TGTGCCAGCAGGTTGGATTTTGGCAATGAAAAACTGTTTTTT.

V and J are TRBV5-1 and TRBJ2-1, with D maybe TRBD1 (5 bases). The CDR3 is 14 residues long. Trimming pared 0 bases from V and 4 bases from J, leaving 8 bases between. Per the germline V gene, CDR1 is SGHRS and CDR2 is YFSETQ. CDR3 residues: CASSLATAYNEQFF. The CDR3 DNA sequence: TGCGCCAGCAGCTTGGCGACAGCTTACAATGAGCAGTTCTTC.

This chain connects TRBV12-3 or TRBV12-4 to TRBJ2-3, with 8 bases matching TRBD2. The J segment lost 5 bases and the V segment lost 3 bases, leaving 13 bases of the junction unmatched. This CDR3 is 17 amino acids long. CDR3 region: CASSFPLGRGAVDTQYF. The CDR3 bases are TGTGCCAGCAGTTTCCCCCTAGGGCGGGGGGCGGTAGATACGCAGTATTTT.

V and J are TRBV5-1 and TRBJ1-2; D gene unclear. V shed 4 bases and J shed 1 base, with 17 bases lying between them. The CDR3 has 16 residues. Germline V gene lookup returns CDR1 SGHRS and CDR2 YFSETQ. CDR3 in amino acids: CASSPTGGSGNYGYTF. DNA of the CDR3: TGCGCCAGCAGCCCGACGGGAGGGTCGGGTAACTATGGCTACACCTTC.

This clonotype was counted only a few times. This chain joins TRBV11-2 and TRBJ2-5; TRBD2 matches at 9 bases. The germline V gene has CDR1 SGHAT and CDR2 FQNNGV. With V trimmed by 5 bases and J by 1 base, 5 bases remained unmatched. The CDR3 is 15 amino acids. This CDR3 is CASSPLAGVQETQYF. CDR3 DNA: TGTGCCAGCAGCCCTTTAGCGGGGGTCCAAGAGACCCAGTACTTC.

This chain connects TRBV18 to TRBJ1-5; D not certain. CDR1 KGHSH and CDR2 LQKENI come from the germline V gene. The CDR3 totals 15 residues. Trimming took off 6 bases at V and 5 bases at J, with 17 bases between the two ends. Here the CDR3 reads CASSHQRLPYQPQHF. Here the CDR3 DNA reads TGTGCCAGCTCGCACCAAAGGCTTCCATATCAGCCCCAGCATTTT.

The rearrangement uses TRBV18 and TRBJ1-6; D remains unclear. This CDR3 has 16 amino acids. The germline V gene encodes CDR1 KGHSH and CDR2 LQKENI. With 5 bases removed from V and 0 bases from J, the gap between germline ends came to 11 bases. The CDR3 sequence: CASSVDGSSYNSPLHF. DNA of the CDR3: TGTGCCAGCTCAGTGGACGGAAGCTCCTATAATTCACCCCTCCACTTT. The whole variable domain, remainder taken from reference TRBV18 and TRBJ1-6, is NAGVMQNPRHLVRRRGQEARLRCSPMKGHSHVYWYRQLPEEGLKFMVYLQKENIIDESGMPKERFSAEFPKEGPSILRIQQVVRGDSAAYFCASSVDGSSYNSPLHFGNGTRLTVT.

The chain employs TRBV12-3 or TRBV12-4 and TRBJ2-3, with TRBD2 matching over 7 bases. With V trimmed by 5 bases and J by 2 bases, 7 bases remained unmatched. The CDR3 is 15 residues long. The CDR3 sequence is CASSPGGYLTDTQYF. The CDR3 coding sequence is TGTGCCAGCAGTCCCGGGGGGTATCTCACAGATACGCAGTATTTT.

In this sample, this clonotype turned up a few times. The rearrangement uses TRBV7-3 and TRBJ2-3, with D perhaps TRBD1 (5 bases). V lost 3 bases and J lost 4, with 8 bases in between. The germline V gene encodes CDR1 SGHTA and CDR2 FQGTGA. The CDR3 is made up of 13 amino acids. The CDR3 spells CASSFQGADTQYF. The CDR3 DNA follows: TGTGCCAGCAGCTTTCAGGGTGCAGATACGCAGTATTTT. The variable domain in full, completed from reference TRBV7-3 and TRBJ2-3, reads GAGVSQTPSNKVTEKGKYVELRCDPISGHTALYWYRQSLGQGPEFLIYFQGTGAADDSGLPNDRFFAVRPEGSVSTLKIQRTERGDSAVYLCASSFQGADTQYFGPGTRLTVL.

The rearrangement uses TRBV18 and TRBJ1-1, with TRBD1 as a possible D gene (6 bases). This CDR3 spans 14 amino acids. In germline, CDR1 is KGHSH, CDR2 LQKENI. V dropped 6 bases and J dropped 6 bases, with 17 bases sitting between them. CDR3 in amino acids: CASSPLQGGSEAFF. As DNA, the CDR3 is TGTGCCAGCTCGCCCTTACAGGGAGGTTCTGAAGCTTTCTTT.

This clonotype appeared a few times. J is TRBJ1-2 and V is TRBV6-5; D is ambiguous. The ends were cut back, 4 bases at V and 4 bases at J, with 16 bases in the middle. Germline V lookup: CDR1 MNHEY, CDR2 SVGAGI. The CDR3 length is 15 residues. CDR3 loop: CASSSPRLSGYGYTF. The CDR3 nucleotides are TGTGCCAGCAGTTCCCCCAGGCTCTCGGGCTATGGCTACACCTTC.

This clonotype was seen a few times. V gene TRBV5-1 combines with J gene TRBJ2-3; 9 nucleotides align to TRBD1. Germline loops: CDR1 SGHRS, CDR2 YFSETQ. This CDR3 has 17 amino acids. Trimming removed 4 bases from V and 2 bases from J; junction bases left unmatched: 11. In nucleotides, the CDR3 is TGCGCCAGCAGCGCCCCCCGGGGACAGGGACCCACAGATACGCAGTATTTT. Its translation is CASSAPRGQGPTDTQYF.

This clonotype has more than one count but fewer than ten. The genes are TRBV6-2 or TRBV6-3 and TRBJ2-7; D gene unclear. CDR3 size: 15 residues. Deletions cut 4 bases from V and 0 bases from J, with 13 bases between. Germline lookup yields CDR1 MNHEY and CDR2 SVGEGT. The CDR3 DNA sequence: TGTGCCAGCAGTTCCCCGACGATGAGCTCCTACGAGCAGTACTTC. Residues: CASSSPTMSSYEQYF.